One sample yielded the 23 T cell receptor beta chains listed below, sequenced in a study of blood T cell repertoires in COVID-19 (dated by TCRdb to about 2020). Libraries were constructed by the immunoSEQ multiplex PCR assay. This is the immuneACCESS table as TCRdb keeps it, with only in-frame sequences that have V and J called. A part of the clones is gone; compared with another copy, unresolved V genes explain less than half, and the rest is unexplained. The table for this sample lists some 270,000 clones; roughly 84% of them were counted only once. 1.5% of the sample rests with the top ten. The sequenced material came from peripheral blood. These receptors originate from a woman aged 40-49 years who had recovered from COVID-19.

The chain carries TRBV5-1 and TRBJ2-7; unclear D gene. The V end lost 0 bases, the J end lost 0 bases, and 4 bases lay between the germline ends. The germline V gene encodes CDR1 SGHRS and CDR2 YFSETQ. The CDR3 runs to 13 residues. CDR3 residues: CASSLDLSYEQYF. In nucleotides, the CDR3 is TGCGCCAGCAGCTTGGATCTCTCCTACGAGCAGTACTTC.

This clone occurred many times. The gene calls are TRBV6-2 or TRBV6-3 and TRBJ2-2, with TRBD1 as a possible D gene (5 bases). The V end was cut by 5 bases, the J end by 2 bases, with 12 bases between. The CDR3 consists of 15 residues. Per the germline V gene, CDR1 is MNHEY and CDR2 is SVGEGT. CDR3 residues: CASSLGHLNTGELFF. The CDR3 bases are TGTGCCAGCAGTCTCGGACACTTAAACACCGGGGAGCTGTTTTTT.

DNA of the CDR3: TGCGCCAGCAGCCAAGAAGGGACAGGCAACACTGAAGCTTTCTTT. It yields the protein CASSQEGTGNTEAFF. The rearrangement uses TRBV4-1 and TRBJ1-1; 8 nucleotides align to TRBD1. There are 15 residues in the CDR3. J lost 2 bases, V lost 0 bases, and 2 bases had no gene match. Germline V gene data show CDR1 as MGHRA and CDR2 as YSYEKL.

The DNA of the CDR3 is TGCGCCAGCAGCTTCAGACAGGGCGCCAATTCACCCCTCCACTTT. It yields the protein CASSFRQGANSPLHF. The rearrangement uses TRBV5-1 and TRBJ1-6; 7 bases map to TRBD1. The CDR3 totals 15 residues. Unmatched junction bases numbered 6, after V lost 2 bases and J lost 7 bases. Germline CDR1 reads SGHRS; CDR2 reads YFSETQ.

The V call is TRBV2, the J call TRBJ1-5; D remains unclear. CDR1 and CDR2 (germline): SNHLY, FYNNEI. Trimming took off 6 bases at V and 3 bases at J, with 9 bases between the two ends. CDR3 length: 13 amino acids. CDR3 nucleotides: TGTGCCAGCAGATACAGTACCAATCAGCCCCAGCATTTT. Translated: CASRYSTNQPQHF. The entire variable domain, with the rest obtained from reference TRBV2 and TRBJ1-5, is as follows: EPEVTQTPSHQVTQMGQEVILRCVPISNHLYFYWYRQILGQKVEFLVSFYNNEISEKSEIFDDQFSVERPDGSNFTLKIRSTKLEDSAMYFCASRYSTNQPQHFGDGTRLSIL.

The gene calls are TRBV5-1 and TRBJ2-5, with 7 bases aligning to TRBD1. J was trimmed by 3 bases and V by 3 bases; bases with no gene match: 5. Germline CDR1 reads SGHRS; CDR2 reads YFSETQ. CDR3 length equals 14 residues. The CDR3 coding sequence is TGCGCCAGCAGCTCCTACAGGGGTAAAGAGACCCAGTACTTC. This sequence encodes CASSSYRGKETQYF.

Notes on this clone: This sample also contains other DNA sequences that code for the same CDR3. The chain combines TRBV18 with TRBJ2-2; maybe TRBD1 (6 bases). CDR3 length equals 13 residues. V lost 3 bases, J lost 5 bases, and 7 bases lay in between. The V gene's germline CDR1 is KGHSH and CDR2 LQKENI. Written as DNA, the CDR3 is TGTGCCAGCTCACCCCAGGGGACCGGGGAGCTGTTTTTT. This encodes CASSPQGTGELFF. The variable domain in full, with the rest retrieved from reference TRBV18 and TRBJ2-2, is NAGVMQNPRHLVRRRGQEARLRCSPMKGHSHVYWYRQLPEEGLKFMVYLQKENIIDESGMPKERFSAEFPKEGPSILRIQQVVRGDSAAYFCASSPQGTGELFFGEGSRLTVL.

Here the CDR3 reads CASSEMGGTSGVYEQYF. In DNA form, the CDR3 reads TGTGCCAGCAGTGAAATGGGAGGGACTAGCGGGGTCTACGAGCAGTACTTC. V gene TRBV2 combines with J gene TRBJ2-7; 13 positions match TRBD2. This CDR3 is built from 17 residues. CDR1 and CDR2 (germline): SNHLY, FYNNEI. Trimming removed 2 bases from V and 3 bases from J; junction bases left unmatched: 7.

The V gene is TRBV18, the J gene TRBJ2-7; maybe TRBD2 (7 bases). The CDR3 spans 15 residues. Germline V gives CDR1 KGHSH, CDR2 LQKENI. V was cut by 4 bases and J by 7 bases, with 20 bases left in between. CDR3 sequence (DNA): TGTGCCAGCTCACTATCGGGAGGACAGAGGGGAGAGCAGTACTTC. It specifies CASSLSGGQRGEQYF.

This clone is a singleton in its sample. The V and J genes are TRBV7-9 and TRBJ2-3; TRBD2 might be the D (5 bases). CDR1 and CDR2 from the germline V gene are SEHNR and FQNEAQ (reference sequence). V lost 5 bases and J lost 0, with 9 bases in between. CDR3 size: 14 residues. The CDR3 reads CASSEGLSTDTQYF. The CDR3 bases are TGTGCCAGCAGCGAGGGCCTTAGCACAGATACGCAGTATTTT.

V is TRBV6-5 and J is TRBJ1-4, with no clear D. Germline V CDR1 and CDR2: MNHEY, SVGAGI. This CDR3 has 13 residues. Deletions cut 11 bases from V and 2 bases from J, with 12 bases between. CDR3 sequence: CAANGVTNEKLFF. The CDR3 DNA reads as TGTGCCGCCAACGGGGTTACTAATGAAAAACTGTTTTTT.

A single count supports this clone. The chain recombines TRBV5-6 with TRBJ2-5; 10 bases map to TRBD1. This CDR3 is built from 16 residues. Germline trimming cut 0 bases from V and 4 bases from J; bases unmatched to any gene: 6. Germline V gene lookup returns CDR1 SGHDT and CDR2 YYEEEE. CDR3 sequence reads: CASSLGQGAPPETQYF. The CDR3 DNA is TGTGCCAGCAGCTTGGGACAGGGGGCGCCCCCAGAGACCCAGTACTTC.

This CDR3 reads CASSKGAQETQYF. Here the CDR3 DNA reads TGTGCCAGTAGTAAGGGGGCTCAAGAGACCCAGTACTTC. The rearrangement uses TRBV19 and TRBJ2-5; 7 nucleotides align to TRBD1. The V gene end was trimmed by 4 bases and the J gene end by 2 bases; junction bases not matched to a gene: 1. CDR1 and CDR2 from the germline V gene are LNHDA and SQIVND (reference sequence). The CDR3 length is 13 residues.

This chain connects TRBV5-1 to TRBJ1-1, with 7 bases aligning to TRBD1. Germline CDR1 reads SGHRS; CDR2 reads YFSETQ. Losses at the gene ends were 2 bases for V and 1 base for J; bases not matched to a gene: 2. There are 14 residues in the CDR3. The CDR3 reads CASSFRTGNTEAFF. The CDR3, as DNA: TGCGCCAGCAGCTTTCGGACAGGGAACACTGAAGCTTTCTTT.

The sample holds one count of this clone. This sequence joins TRBV4-1 and TRBJ1-1, with a weak D call TRBD1 (6 bases). Germline CDR1 is MGHRA and CDR2 is YSYEKL. The CDR3 sequence is 15 residues long. The V and J ends lost 0 bases and 5 bases respectively, with 13 bases between them. CDR3 DNA: TGCGCCAGCAGCCAAGATAAGGGGGGGGGTACTGAAGCTTTCTTT. Translation: CASSQDKGGGTEAFF.

This chain uses TRBV2 with TRBJ1-1; D is perhaps TRBD1 (5 bases). Germline-derived CDR1 and CDR2 are SNHLY and FYNNEI. CDR3 length: 17 residues. Trimming took off 6 bases at V and 6 bases at J, with 26 bases between the two ends. In DNA form, the CDR3 reads TGTGCCAGCAGCCCCAGGGAGTATCCGCGCGGGGTCCCTGAAGCTTTCTTT. Its translation: CASSPREYPRGVPEAFF.

The chain joins TRBV19 to TRBJ2-3; TRBD1 matches 7 bases. The germline V gene encodes CDR1 LNHDA and CDR2 SQIVND (reference sequence). CDR3 length: 14 amino acids. After removal of 6 bases from V and 2 bases from J, the junction contained 5 bases not matched to a gene. CDR3 residues: CASRLTGVTDTQYF. CDR3 in DNA: TGTGCCAGTAGGCTTACAGGGGTCACAGATACGCAGTATTTT.

This rearrangement joins TRBV6-1 to TRBJ1-1; D not resolved. Germline values: CDR1 MNHNS, CDR2 SASEGT. V lost 1 base and J lost 2, with 14 bases in between. This CDR3 contains 16 residues. CDR3 protein: CASSEGEADLNTEAFF. Written as DNA, the CDR3 is TGTGCCAGCAGTGAAGGGGAGGCAGATTTAAACACTGAAGCTTTCTTT.

This clone was recorded once. The chain couples TRBV5-1 to TRBJ1-2; maybe TRBD1 (6 bases). This CDR3 region has 16 residues. In germline, CDR1 is SGHRS, CDR2 YFSETQ. V gave up 0 bases and J gave up 0 bases, with 12 bases separating them. CDR3 DNA: TGCGCCAGCAGCTTGGGTTCGGCAGGGGCTAACTATGGCTACACCTTC. Protein: CASSLGSAGANYGYTF.

The rearrangement joins TRBV2 to TRBJ1-1; D uncertain. Germline V gene sequence: CDR1 SNHLY, CDR2 FYNNEI. The germline V and J ends were trimmed by 5 bases and 2 bases, with 9 bases remaining between them. The CDR3 is 13 amino acids. The CDR3 bases are TGTGCCAGCAGTCGCGGGAGAAACACTGAAGCTTTCTTT. Translation: CASSRGRNTEAFF.

The chain recombines TRBV9 with TRBJ1-2; no firm D call. V gave up 0 bases and J gave up 0 bases, with 6 bases separating them. The CDR3 sequence is 14 residues long. Germline-derived CDR1 and CDR2 are SGDLS and YYNGEE. In nucleotides, the CDR3 is TGTGCCAGCAGCGTAGACTCGTCTAACTATGGCTACACCTTC. Its translation is CASSVDSSNYGYTF.

A few counts support this clone. The chain combines TRBV19 with TRBJ2-3; tentatively, D is TRBD1 (6 bases). The CDR3 consists of 14 residues. Trimming removed 1 base from V and 4 bases from J, with 9 bases in between. Germline CDR1 LNHDA, CDR2 SQIVND (reference sequence). The CDR3 sequence: CASSIGAGADTQYF. Here the CDR3 DNA reads TGTGCCAGTAGTATAGGGGCAGGGGCAGATACGCAGTATTTT.

The chain employs TRBV5-1 and TRBJ2-5; TRBD1 aligns across 7 bases. Germline V gives CDR1 SGHRS, CDR2 YFSETQ. With 4 bases clipped from V and 0 bases from J, the junction kept 6 bases outside the gene matches. CDR3 size: 15 residues. The CDR3 spells CASSHGTANQETQYF. CDR3 DNA: TGCGCCAGCAGCCATGGGACAGCTAACCAAGAGACCCAGTACTTC.